This T cell receptor beta chain derives from a study of beta chain features in type 1 diabetes. Study details: Age, gender and cell yields were alike across patients and healthy donors.

Study observations and caveats: Healthy donors had naive, central memory and Treg TCRB repertoires that appeared less similar than those seen among patients. A moderate, significant TCRB CDR3 shortening appeared in type 1 diabetes across four CD4+ subsets.

Each of the CD4+ naive, central memory, regulatory and stem cell-like memory populations was sorted via CD45RO/CCR7/CD25/CD127/CD95/CD27. Trimming took off 0 bases at V and 6 bases at J, with 15 bases between the two ends. Germline V gives CDR1 SGDLS, CDR2 YYNGEE. The CDR3 totals 15 residues. Concerning this clone itself: Its matching antigen is unknown.

Expressed TCRB transcripts were sequenced because the entire RNA isolate underwent reverse transcription. TCRdb's copy holds only in-frame clones and misses some; the assay was immunoSEQ multiplex PCR. The data show around 250,000 clones, about 23% seen once. The TCR sequence derives from a young woman with type 1 diabetes. The sample taken for sequencing was naive CD4+ T cells from blood. V gene TRBV9 combines with J gene TRBJ1-2; D might be TRBD1 (5 bases). CDR3 DNA sequence: TGTGCCAGCAGCGTAGAACCGCGGGGGGATAATGGCTACACCTTC. It translates to CASSVEPRGDNGYTF.